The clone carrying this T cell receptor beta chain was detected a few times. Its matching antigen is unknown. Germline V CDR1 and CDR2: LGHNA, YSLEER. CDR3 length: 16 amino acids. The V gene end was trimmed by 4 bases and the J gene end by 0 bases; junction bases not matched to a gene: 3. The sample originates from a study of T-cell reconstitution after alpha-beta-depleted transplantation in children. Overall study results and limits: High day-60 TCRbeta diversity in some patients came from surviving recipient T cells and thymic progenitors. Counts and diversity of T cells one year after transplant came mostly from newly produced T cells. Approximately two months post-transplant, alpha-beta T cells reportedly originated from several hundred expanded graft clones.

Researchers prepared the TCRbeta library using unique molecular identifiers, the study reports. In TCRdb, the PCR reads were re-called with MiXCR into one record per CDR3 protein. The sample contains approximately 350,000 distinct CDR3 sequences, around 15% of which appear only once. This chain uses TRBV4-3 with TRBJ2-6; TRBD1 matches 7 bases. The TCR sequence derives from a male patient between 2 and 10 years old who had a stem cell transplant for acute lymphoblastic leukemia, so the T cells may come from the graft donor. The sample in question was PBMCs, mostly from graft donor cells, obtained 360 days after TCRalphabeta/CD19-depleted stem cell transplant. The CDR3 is CASSLDRVSGANVLTF. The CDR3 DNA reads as TGCGCCAGCAGCCTCGACAGGGTCTCTGGGGCCAACGTCCTGACTTTC.